This entry lists 18 T cell receptor beta chains sequenced from one sample in a study of cytomegalovirus exposure and HLA in healthy donors. The PCR used 60 Vbeta and 13 Jbeta primers. The repertoire was sequenced with immunoSEQ multiplex PCR; TCRdb's copy has only in-frame clones and lacks some. The repertoire holds some 190,000 clones, with about 86% as singletons. Sequencing used PBMCs. These receptors came from a man aged 40-49 years in good health and CMV-seropositive.

The chain joins TRBV6-6 to TRBJ2-1, with 7 bases that match TRBD2. V gave up 5 bases and J gave up 6 bases; unmatched junction bases: 7. Germline lookup yields CDR1 MNHNY and CDR2 SVGAGI (reference sequence). The CDR3 contains 14 residues. CDR3 DNA sequence: TGTGCCAGCAGTCGCCGGGAGGCCCTCAATGAGCAGTTCTTC. Its translation: CASSRREALNEQFF.

This clone occurred once. The rearrangement links TRBV5-1 to TRBJ1-2; D unclear. The CDR3 runs to 12 residues. Trimming removed 4 bases at V and 8 bases at J, with 12 bases between. Looked up from germline, CDR1 is SGHRS and CDR2 is YFSETQ. CDR3 bases: TGCGCCAGCAGCCCGGCCGGGGTCGGCTACACCTTC. Its protein product is CASSPAGVGYTF.

CDR3 DNA: TGTGCCAGCAGCTTGTGGCGGGGAGGAGGCTACACCTTC. Its protein product is CASSLWRGGGYTF. V and J are TRBV5-4 and TRBJ1-2; no clear D. V lost 1 base and J lost 8, with 12 bases in between. Germline V lookup: CDR1 SGHNT, CDR2 YYREEE (reference sequence). The CDR3 runs to 13 residues.

This chain joins TRBV6-5 and TRBJ2-1, with D maybe TRBD2 (6 bases). Germline V gives CDR1 MNHEY, CDR2 SVGAGI. Trimming took 5 bases from V and 6 from J, leaving 11 bases between them. The CDR3 length is 13 residues. CDR3 residues: CASSENSGNEQFF. The CDR3 DNA reads TGTGCCAGCAGTGAAAATAGCGGCAATGAGCAGTTCTTC.

This clone was observed a few times. V usage is TRBV5-5 and J usage is TRBJ1-6, with 9 positions matching TRBD1. Trimming removed 4 bases from V and 9 bases from J; junction bases left unmatched: 8. CDR3 length equals 15 residues. The germline CDR1 and CDR2 sequences are SGHKS and YYEKEE (reference sequence). CDR3 sequence (DNA): TGTGCCAGCAGCCATAAGACAGGGGGTTTTTCACCCCTCCACTTT. Translating gives CASSHKTGGFSPLHF.

This clone came up a few times. DNA for the CDR3: TGTGCCAGCAGTAGCGGGACAACGGATAAAAAACTGTTTTTT. This translates into CASSSGTTDKKLFF. This chain uses TRBV6-5 with TRBJ1-4, with D perhaps TRBD1 (6 bases). This CDR3 is 14 amino acids long. CDR1 is MNHEY and CDR2 is SVGAGI in the germline V gene. V lost 5 bases and J 9 bases, leaving 16 bases between the germline ends.

This chain connects TRBV15 to TRBJ2-1; TRBD1 might be the D (5 bases). CDR3 size: 14 residues. Per germline, CDR1 LNHNV and CDR2 YYDKDF (reference sequence). Trimming removed 0 bases from V and 13 bases from J, with 16 bases in between. The CDR3 sequence: CATSRDLMTENQFF. CDR3 coding DNA: TGTGCCACCAGCAGAGACCTCATGACAGAAAATCAGTTCTTC.

This chain links TRBV7-6 with TRBJ2-1; D is possibly TRBD1 (5 bases). Germline V gene data show CDR1 as SGHVS and CDR2 as FNYEAQ. Deletions cut 1 base from V and 6 bases from J, with 10 bases between. The CDR3 sequence is 14 residues long. Here the CDR3 DNA reads TGTGCCAGCAGCTTAGAAGGCAGGGTCAATGAGCAGTTCTTC. Its translation: CASSLEGRVNEQFF.

This clone was detected a few times. This chain uses TRBV7-2 with TRBJ1-1; unclear D gene. The germline V gene has CDR1 SGHTA and CDR2 FQGNSA. The CDR3 sequence is 15 residues long. Trimming left V 2 bases short and J 0 bases short, with 10 bases between. CDR3 sequence reads: CASSLLGLMNTEAFF. The CDR3, as DNA: TGTGCCAGCAGCTTATTGGGCCTTATGAACACTGAAGCTTTCTTT. The complete variable domain, with remaining parts taken from reference TRBV7-2 and TRBJ1-1, reads GAGVSQSPSNKVTEKGKDVELRCDPISGHTALYWYRQSLGQGLEFLIYFQGNSAPDKSGLPSDRFSAERTGGSVSTLTIQRTQQEDSAVYLCASSLLGLMNTEAFFGQGTRLTVV.

This chain connects TRBV25-1 to TRBJ1-4, with D maybe TRBD1 (6 bases). V was pared by 3 bases and J by 10 bases, with 18 bases between. Germline-derived CDR1 and CDR2 are MGHDK and SYGVNS. This CDR3 region has 15 residues. The CDR3 is CASSESRGAPVKLFF. Written as DNA, the CDR3 is TGTGCCAGCAGTGAGAGTCGGGGGGCTCCAGTAAAACTGTTTTTT. Supplemented by reference TRBV25-1 and TRBJ1-4, the full variable domain reads EADIYQTPRYLVIGTGKKITLECSQTMGHDKMYWYQQDPGMELHLIHYSYGVNSTEKGDLSSESTVSRIRTEHFPLTLESARPSHTSQYLCASSESRGAPVKLFFGSGTQLSVL.

The genes are TRBV11-2 and TRBJ2-1, with 7 bases identical to TRBD2. Germline trimming cut 2 bases from V and 10 bases from J; bases unmatched to any gene: 17. CDR3 length equals 17 residues. The germline V gene encodes CDR1 SGHAT and CDR2 FQNNGV. This CDR3 reads CASSLLIVGPVGGEQFF. Written as DNA, the CDR3 is TGTGCCAGCAGCTTACTTATAGTGGGACCGGTCGGGGGGGAGCAGTTCTTC.

This rearrangement joins TRBV5-4 to TRBJ2-5; TRBD1 might be the D (5 bases). V gave up 3 bases and J gave up 2 bases, with 8 bases separating them. Germline V lookup: CDR1 SGHNT, CDR2 YYREEE (reference sequence). The length of the CDR3 is 13 residues. As DNA, the CDR3 is TGTGCCAGCAGCTCCCAGGGACAAGAGACCCAGTACTTC. Amino acids: CASSSQGQETQYF. The full variable domain, completed using reference TRBV5-4 and TRBJ2-5, is ETGVTQSPTHLIKTRGQQVTLRCSSQSGHNTVSWYQQALGQGPQFIFQYYREEENGRGNFPPRFSGLQFPNYSSELNVNALELDDSALYLCASSSQGQETQYFGPGTRLLVL.

The genes are TRBV5-1 and TRBJ2-7; 7 bases are shared with TRBD2. The germline gives CDR1 SGHRS, CDR2 YFSETQ. J gave up 4 bases and V 4 bases, and 8 bases lay outside the gene matches. CDR3 length: 14 amino acids. CDR3 in amino acids: CASSPGLERYEQYF. Here the CDR3 DNA reads TGCGCCAGCAGCCCCGGACTAGAAAGGTACGAGCAGTACTTC.

The V gene is TRBV6-1, the J gene TRBJ2-1, with TRBD2 as a possible D gene (6 bases). The CDR3 runs 13 residues. The germline V gene encodes CDR1 MNHNS and CDR2 SASEGT. Trimming left V 2 bases short and J 6 bases short, with 8 bases between. For the CDR3, the DNA is TGTGCCAGCAGTGAAAATAGCGGCAATGAGCAGTTCTTC. Encoded protein: CASSENSGNEQFF.

This clone showed up just once. The V and J genes are TRBV5-1 and TRBJ2-5; D remains ambiguous. The CDR3 totals 15 residues. From germline, CDR1 is SGHRS and CDR2 YFSETQ. The V end was cut by 3 bases, the J end by 5 bases, with 17 bases between. The CDR3 nucleotides read TGCGCCAGCAGCTCTGCGACTGGCACTCCGGAGACCCAGTACTTC. This sequence encodes CASSSATGTPETQYF.

The J gene is TRBJ1-4, the V gene TRBV6-1; possibly TRBD1 for D (6 bases). Trimming left V 5 bases short and J 5 bases short, with 12 bases between. This CDR3 contains 14 residues. Germline values: CDR1 MNHNS, CDR2 SASEGT. The CDR3 region has the DNA TGTGCCAGCAGTTCCGGGACACCAAATGAAAAACTGTTTTTT. Translating gives CASSSGTPNEKLFF.

The chain carries TRBV29-1 and TRBJ1-5; no reliable D call. The CDR3 runs to 13 residues. Trimming took 4 bases from V and 0 from J, leaving 7 bases between them. The germline V gene has CDR1 SQVTM and CDR2 ANQGSEA. In DNA, the CDR3 is TGCAGCGTTGGGGAGCATAGCAATCAGCCCCAGCATTTT. This sequence encodes CSVGEHSNQPQHF.

This rearrangement joins TRBV18 to TRBJ2-7; the match to TRBD1 covers 10 bases. The V segment lost 4 bases and the J segment 3 bases; nucleotides outside the gene matches: 3. The CDR3 length is 14 residues. The germline CDR1 and CDR2 sequences are KGHSH and LQKENI. The CDR3 nucleotides read TGTGCCAGCTCACGGGACAGGGGACACTACGAGCAGTACTTC. This codes for CASSRDRGHYEQYF.